This T cell receptor beta chain was sequenced for a study of spatial heterogeneity in lung cancer. Study summary: The count of detected beta-chain sequences consistently exceeded that of alpha-chain sequences. Whole-study results and caveats: Expanded tumor TCRs that were ubiquitous appeared in blood more at resection than follow-up.

In its sample, this clonotype ranks as medium-sized. Antigen: not known. MiXCR was run by TCRdb on the 5' RACE reads, yielding one entry per CDR3 protein. The sample shows under 30,000 distinct CDR3 sequences, approximately 4.6% of them seen only once. Germline assignment: CDR1 SGHTA and CDR2 FQGNSA. The CDR3 is made up of 14 amino acids. V was pared by 8 bases and J by 5 bases, with 11 bases of the junction left unmatched. Time point specified: sample taken at primary tumor resection. Untreated early-stage non-small cell lung cancer patients, fewer than 85 in total, were the donors. Sequencing covered unsorted whole RNA taken from tumor, nontumor lung or frozen PBMC.

This TCR was recovered from a male donor with early-stage non-small cell lung cancer. The source material was PBMCs, sampled at surgery. The J gene is TRBJ2-5, the V gene TRBV7-2, with TRBD2 matching over 7 bases. CDR3 protein: CASGPGLPTETQYF. The CDR3 DNA reads TGTGCCAGCGGTCCGGGACTACCAACGGAGACCCAGTACTTC.